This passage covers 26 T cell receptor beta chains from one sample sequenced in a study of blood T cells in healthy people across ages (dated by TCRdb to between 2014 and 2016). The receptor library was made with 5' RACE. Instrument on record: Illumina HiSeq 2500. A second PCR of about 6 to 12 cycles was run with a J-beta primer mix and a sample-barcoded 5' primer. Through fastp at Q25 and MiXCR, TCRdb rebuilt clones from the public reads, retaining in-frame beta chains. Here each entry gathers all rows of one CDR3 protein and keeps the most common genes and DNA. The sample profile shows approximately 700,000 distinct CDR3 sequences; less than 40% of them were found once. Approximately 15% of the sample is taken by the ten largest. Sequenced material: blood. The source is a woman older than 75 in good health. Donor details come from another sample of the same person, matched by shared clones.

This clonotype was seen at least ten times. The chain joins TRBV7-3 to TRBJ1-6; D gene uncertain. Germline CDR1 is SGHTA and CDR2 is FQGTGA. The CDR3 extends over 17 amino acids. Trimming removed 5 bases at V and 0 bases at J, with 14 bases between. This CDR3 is CASSPRGLSSYNSPLHF. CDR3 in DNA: TGTGCCAGCAGCCCCCGCGGGCTTAGCTCCTATAATTCACCCCTCCACTTT.

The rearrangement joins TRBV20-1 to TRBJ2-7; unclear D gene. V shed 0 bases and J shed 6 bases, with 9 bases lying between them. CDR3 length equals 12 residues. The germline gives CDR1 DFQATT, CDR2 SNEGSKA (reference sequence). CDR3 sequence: CSARDREAEQYF. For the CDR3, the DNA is TGCAGTGCTAGAGATCGCGAAGCCGAGCAGTACTTC.

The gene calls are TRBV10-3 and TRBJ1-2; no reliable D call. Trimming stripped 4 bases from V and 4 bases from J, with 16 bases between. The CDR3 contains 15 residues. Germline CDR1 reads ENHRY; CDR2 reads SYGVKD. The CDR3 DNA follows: TGTGCCATCAGTGGTGGACGGGGATCGAGCTATGGCTACACCTTC. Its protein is CAISGGRGSSYGYTF.

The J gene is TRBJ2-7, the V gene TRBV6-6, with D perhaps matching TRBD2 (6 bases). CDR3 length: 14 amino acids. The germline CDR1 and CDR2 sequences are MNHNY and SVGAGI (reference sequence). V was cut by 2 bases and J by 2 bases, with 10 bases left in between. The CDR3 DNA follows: TGTGCCAGCAGTTACGTGGAGGGTACCTACGAGCAGTACTTC. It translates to CASSYVEGTYEQYF.

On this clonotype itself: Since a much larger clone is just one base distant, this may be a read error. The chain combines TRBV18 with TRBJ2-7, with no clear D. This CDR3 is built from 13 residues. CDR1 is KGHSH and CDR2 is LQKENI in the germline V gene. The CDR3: CASPPIDAYEQYF. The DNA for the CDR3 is TGTGCCAGCCCACCAATAGATGCCTACGAGCAGTACTTC.

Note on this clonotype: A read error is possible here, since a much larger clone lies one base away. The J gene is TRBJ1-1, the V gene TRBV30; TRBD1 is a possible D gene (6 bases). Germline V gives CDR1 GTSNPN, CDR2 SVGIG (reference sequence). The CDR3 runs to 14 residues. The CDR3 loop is CAWSNRVSNTETFF. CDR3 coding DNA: TGTGCCTGGTCGAACAGGGTATCGAACACTGAAACTTTCTTT.

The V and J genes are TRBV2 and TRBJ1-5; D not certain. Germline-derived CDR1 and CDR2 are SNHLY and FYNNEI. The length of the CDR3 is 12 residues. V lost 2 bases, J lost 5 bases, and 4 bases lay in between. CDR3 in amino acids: CASSESYQPQHF. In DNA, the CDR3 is TGTGCCAGCAGTGAATCTTATCAGCCCCAGCATTTT.

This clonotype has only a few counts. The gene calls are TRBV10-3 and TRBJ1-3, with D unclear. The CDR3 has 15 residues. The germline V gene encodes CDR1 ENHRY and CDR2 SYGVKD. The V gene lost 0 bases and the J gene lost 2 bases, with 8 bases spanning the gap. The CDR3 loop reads CAISESLWTGNTIYF. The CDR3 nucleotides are TGTGCCATCAGTGAGTCGCTGTGGACTGGAAACACCATATATTTT.

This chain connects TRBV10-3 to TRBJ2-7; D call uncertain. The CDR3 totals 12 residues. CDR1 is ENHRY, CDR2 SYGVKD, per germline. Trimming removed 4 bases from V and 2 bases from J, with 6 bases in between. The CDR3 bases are TGTGCCATCAGTGCTGTCACCTACGAGCAGTACTTC. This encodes CAISAVTYEQYF.

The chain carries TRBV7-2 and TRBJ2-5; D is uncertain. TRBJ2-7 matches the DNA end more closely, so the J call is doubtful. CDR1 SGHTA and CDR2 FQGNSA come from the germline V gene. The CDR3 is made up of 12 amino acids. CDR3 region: CASSLELNEQYF. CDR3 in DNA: TGTGCCAGCAGCTTAGAGCTGAACGAGCAGTACTTC.

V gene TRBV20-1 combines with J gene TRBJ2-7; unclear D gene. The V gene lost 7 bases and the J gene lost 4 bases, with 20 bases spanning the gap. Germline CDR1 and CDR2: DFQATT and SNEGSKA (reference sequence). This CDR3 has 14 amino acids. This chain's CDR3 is CSVSSRSAPYEQYF. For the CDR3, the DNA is TGCAGTGTCAGCTCGCGCAGCGCCCCGTACGAGCAGTACTTC.

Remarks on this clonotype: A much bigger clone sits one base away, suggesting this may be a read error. The CDR3 nucleotides are TGTGCCAGCAGCAACCTGATCGGGGTTGAGCAGTACTTC. It specifies CASSNLIGVEQYF. The chain links TRBV3-1 to TRBJ2-5; perhaps TRBD2 as D (5 bases). Trimming cost V 5 bases and J 11 bases, with 18 bases left between them. The CDR3 has 13 amino acids. Germline V gene lookup returns CDR1 LGHDT and CDR2 YNNKEL (reference sequence).

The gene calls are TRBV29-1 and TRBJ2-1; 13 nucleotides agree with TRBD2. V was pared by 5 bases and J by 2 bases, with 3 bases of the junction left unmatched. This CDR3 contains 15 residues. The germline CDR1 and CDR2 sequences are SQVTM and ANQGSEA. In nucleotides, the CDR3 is TGCAGCGTTACCGGACTAGCGGGGGCCTACAATGAGCAGTTCTTC. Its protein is CSVTGLAGAYNEQFF.

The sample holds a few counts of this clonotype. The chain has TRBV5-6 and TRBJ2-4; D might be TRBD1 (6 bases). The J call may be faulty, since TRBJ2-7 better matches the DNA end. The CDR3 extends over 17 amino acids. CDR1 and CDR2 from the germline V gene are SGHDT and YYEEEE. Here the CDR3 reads CASSLGQGIRGPYEQYF. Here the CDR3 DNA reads TGTGCCAGCAGCTTGGGGCAGGGGATTCGAGGCCCCTACGAGCAGTACTTC.

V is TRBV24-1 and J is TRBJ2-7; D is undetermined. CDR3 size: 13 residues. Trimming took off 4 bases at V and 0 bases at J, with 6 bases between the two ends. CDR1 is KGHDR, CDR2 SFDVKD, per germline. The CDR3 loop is CATSDQTSYEQYF. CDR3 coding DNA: TGTGCCACCAGTGACCAGACCTCCTACGAGCAGTACTTC.

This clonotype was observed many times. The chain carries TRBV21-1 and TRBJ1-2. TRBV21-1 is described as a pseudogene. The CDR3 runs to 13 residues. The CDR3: CASSKSADYGYTF. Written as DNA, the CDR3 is TGTGCCAGCAGCAAAAGCGCGGATTATGGCTACACCTTC.

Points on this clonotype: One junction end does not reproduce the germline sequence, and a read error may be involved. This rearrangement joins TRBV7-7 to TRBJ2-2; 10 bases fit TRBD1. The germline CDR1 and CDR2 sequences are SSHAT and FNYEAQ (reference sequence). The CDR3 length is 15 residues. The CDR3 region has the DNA TGTACCAGCAGCGAGACAGGGGGCGGGACCGGGGAGCTGTTTTTT. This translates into CTSSETGGGTGELFF.

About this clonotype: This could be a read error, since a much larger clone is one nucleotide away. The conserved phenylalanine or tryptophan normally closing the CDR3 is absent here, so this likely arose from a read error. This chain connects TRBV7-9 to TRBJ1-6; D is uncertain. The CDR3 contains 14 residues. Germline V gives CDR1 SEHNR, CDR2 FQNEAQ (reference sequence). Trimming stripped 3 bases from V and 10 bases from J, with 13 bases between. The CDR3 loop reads CASSFTASHSPLHL. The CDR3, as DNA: TGTGCCAGCAGCTTCACAGCTTCACACTCACCCCTCCACTTG.

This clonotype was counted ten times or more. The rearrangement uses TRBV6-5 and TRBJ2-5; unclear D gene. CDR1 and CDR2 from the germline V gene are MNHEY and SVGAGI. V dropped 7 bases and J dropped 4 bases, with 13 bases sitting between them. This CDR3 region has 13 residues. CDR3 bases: TGTGCCAGCACCCACGCTGGCAGAGAGACCCAGTACTTC. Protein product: CASTHAGRETQYF.

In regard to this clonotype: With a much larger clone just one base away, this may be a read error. In DNA, the CDR3 is TGTGCCAGCAGCTCATCGGGACAGGGATTCTCTGGGGCCAACGTCCCGACTTTC. Protein product: CASSSSGQGFSGANVPTF. This chain links TRBV13 with TRBJ2-6; 9 bases are a match to TRBD1. The germline V gene has CDR1 PRHDT and CDR2 FYEKMQ (reference sequence). The CDR3 length is 18 residues.

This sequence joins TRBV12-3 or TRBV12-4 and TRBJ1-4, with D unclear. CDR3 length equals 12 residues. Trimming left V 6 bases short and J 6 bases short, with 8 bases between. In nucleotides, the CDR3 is TGTGCCAGCAGCTTACCTGATGAAAAACTGTTTTTT. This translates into CASSLPDEKLFF.

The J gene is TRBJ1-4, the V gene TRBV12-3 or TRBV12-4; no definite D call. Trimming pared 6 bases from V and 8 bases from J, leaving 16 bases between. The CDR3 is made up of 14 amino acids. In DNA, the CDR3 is TGTGCCAGCAGCCTGTCCGGGCCAGGAGAAAAACTGTTTTTT. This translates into CASSLSGPGEKLFF.

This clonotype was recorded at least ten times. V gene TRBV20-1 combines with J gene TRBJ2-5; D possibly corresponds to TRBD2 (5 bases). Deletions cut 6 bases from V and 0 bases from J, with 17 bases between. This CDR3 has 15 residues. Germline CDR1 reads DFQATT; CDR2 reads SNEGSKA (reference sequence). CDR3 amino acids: CSAPLGRSYQETQYF. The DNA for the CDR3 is TGCAGTGCCCCCCTAGGGAGATCGTACCAAGAGACCCAGTACTTC.

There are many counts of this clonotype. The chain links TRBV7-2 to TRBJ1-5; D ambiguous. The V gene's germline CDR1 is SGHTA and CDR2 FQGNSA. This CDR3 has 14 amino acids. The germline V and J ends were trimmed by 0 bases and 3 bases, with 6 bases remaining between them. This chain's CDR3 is CASSLAGSNQPQHF. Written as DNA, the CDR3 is TGTGCCAGCAGCTTAGCAGGGTCCAATCAGCCCCAGCATTTT.

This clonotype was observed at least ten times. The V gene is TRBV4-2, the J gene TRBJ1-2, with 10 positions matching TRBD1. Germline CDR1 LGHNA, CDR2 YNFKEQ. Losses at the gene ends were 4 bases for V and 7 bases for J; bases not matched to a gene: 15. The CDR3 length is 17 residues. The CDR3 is CASSLHLTGGAGVGYTF. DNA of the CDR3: TGTGCCAGCAGCCTCCACCTGACAGGGGGCGCAGGGGTTGGCTACACCTTC.

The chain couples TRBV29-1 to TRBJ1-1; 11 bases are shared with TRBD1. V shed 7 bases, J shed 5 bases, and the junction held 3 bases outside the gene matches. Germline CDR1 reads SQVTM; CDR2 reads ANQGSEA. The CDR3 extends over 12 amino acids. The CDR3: CSAGTGGTEAFF. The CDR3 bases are TGCAGCGCCGGGACAGGGGGAACTGAAGCTTTCTTT.